This T cell receptor (beta chain) was sequenced for a study of early T cells in non-severe SARS-CoV-2 infection. The sample holds many counts of this clonotype. TCRdb reanalysed the 5' RACE reads using MiXCR and keeps one entry per CDR3 protein. The table shows about 72,000 distinct CDR3 sequences, with roughly a tenth occurring only once. The sequences come from whole blood, collected at baseline. The origin of this receptor is an adult who was a healthcare worker with PCR-confirmed SARS-CoV-2 infection or an uninfected control (not recorded which).

The CDR3 region is CASSLDKQGAWDIQYF. DNA for the CDR3: TGTGCCAGCTCACTGGACAAACAGGGGGCGTGGGACATTCAGTACTTC. The chain carries TRBV18 and TRBJ2-4, with 9 positions matching TRBD1. This CDR3 is 16 amino acids long. J was trimmed by 8 bases and V by 4 bases; bases with no gene match: 12. Looked up from germline, CDR1 is KGHSH and CDR2 is LQKENI.